The present T cell receptor (beta chain) was sequenced within a study of OX40 agonist ivuxolimab in advanced cancers. Study-level background: Cohort: 80% to 90% men, mean age approximately 66, aged about 23 to 79. Antecedent anti-PD-1, anti-PD-L1 or anti-CTLA-4 therapy was permissible, with around 40% having received some.

The data were produced by immunoSEQ multiplex PCR, yet TCRdb's version contains in-frame clones alone and is incomplete. The sample yields about 41,000 clones, about 81% seen once. CDR3 length: 14 residues. Germline V CDR1 and CDR2: SGHRS, YFSETQ. With 7 bases removed from V and 2 bases from J, the gap between germline ends came to 16 bases. Remarks on this clone: No antigen is known for it.

Study-level results: At 0.1-3.0 mg/kg, partial responders had clonal expansion among the lowest observed.

The genes are TRBV5-1 and TRBJ2-7, with TRBD2 as a possible D gene (5 bases). The sequence was collected from an adult with an advanced solid tumor such as melanoma, head and neck, liver or kidney cancer. The sequencing here drew on CD4+ or CD8+ T cells sorted from blood, taken in a trial of the OX40 agonist ivuxolimab. CDR3 sequence: CASREVGRPYEQYF. CDR3 DNA: TGCGCCAGCCGGGAAGTAGGCCGACCCTACGAGCAGTACTTC.